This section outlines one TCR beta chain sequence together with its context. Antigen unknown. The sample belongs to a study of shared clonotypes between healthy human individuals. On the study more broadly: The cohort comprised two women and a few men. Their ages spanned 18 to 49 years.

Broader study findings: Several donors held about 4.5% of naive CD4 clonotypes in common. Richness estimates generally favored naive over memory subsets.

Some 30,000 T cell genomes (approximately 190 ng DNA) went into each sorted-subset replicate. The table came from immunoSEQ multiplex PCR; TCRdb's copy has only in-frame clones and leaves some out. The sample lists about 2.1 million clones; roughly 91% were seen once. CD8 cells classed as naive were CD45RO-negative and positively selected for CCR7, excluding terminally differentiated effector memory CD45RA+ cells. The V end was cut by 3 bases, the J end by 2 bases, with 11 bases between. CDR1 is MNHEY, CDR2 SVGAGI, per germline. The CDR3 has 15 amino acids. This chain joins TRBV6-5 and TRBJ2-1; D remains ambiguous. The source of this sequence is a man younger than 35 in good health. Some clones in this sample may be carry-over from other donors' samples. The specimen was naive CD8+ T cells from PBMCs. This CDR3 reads CASSYERETYNEQFF. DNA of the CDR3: TGTGCCAGCAGTTATGAGCGCGAAACCTACAATGAGCAGTTCTTC.